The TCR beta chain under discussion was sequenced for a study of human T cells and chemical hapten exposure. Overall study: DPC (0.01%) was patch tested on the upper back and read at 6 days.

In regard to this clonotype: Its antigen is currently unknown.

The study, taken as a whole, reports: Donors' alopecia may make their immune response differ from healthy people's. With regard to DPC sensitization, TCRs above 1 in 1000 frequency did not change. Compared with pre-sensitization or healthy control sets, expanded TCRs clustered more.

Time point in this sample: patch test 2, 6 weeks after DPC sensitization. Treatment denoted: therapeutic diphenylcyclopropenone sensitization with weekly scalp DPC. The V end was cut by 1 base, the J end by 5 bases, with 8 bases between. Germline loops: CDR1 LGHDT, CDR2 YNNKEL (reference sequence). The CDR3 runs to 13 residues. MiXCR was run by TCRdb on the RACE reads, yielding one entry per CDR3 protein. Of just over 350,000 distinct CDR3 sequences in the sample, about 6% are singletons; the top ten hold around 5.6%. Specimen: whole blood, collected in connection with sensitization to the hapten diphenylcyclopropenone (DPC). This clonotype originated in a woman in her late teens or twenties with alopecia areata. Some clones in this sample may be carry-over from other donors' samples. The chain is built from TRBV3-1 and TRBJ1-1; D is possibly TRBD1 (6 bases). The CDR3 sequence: CASSQGGGTEAFF. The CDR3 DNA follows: TGTGCCAGCAGCCAAGGAGGGGGTACTGAAGCTTTCTTT.